This T cell receptor beta chain came from a study of cytotoxic CD8 clonotypes in ibrutinib-treated CLL (dated by TCRdb to the early 2020s). Looking at the study overall: The cohort had about a dozen relapsed/refractory and some 15 treatment-naive patients; approximately 18 were IGHV unmutated. Partial responses were observed in about 24 patients and complete responses in 2; after a median follow-up of around 68 months, remission was maintained in 14 patients and progression was observed in 12. Samples at response were collected after a median of about twelve months of treatment, with a range of about 6 to 40 months. On average, each sample had 255,043 productive templates and more than 85,000 productive rearrangements. Of the roughly 79 people in the trial, approximately 24 had longitudinal samples available. Cryopreserved peripheral blood mononuclear cells were obtained prior to treatment, at the time of response, and at either disease progression or sustained remission. Patients were still on ibrutinib when every remission and progressive disease sample was collected. Points the paper makes about the study in general: Sampling times were not matched between patients in sustained remission and patients whose disease was progressing, and lymph node repertoires were not examined. At ibrutinib response clonality went up, during sustained remission it held steady, and at progression it dropped back toward baseline. Public clonotypes were rare and either shrank or stayed stable during treatment, and the rise in clonality at ibrutinib response reflected expansion of private clonotypes. Baseline clonality exceeded that of age-matched healthy donors and correlated strongly with circulating CD8+ T-cell counts.

The goal of deep resolution MiSeq sequencing was a depth between 1 in 1 million and 1 in 200,000 T cells, and coverage averaged 10x per clonotype. TCR beta libraries were generated with the immunoSEQ hsTCRB Kit. The study's processing was this. Data were analyzed with ImmunoSEQ Data Assistant and ImmunoSEQ Analyzer, with V, D and J genes assigned per IMGT definitions. Clonality, which ranges from 0 to 1, was calculated as one minus the normalized Shannon entropy of productive rearrangement frequencies. Only overrepresented clonotypes making up at least 0.05% of the repertoire of each patient were included in the public clonotype analysis. Repertoires from some twelve age-matched healthy donors in immuneACCESS were used as clonality controls. The clones in this table, taken by TCRdb from immuneACCESS, are in-frame only. Not every clone is retained; where verified, under half of the shortfall comes from an unresolved V gene, and the cause of the rest is unknown. The V and J calls and clone size were taken over from that table, and D and trimming were inferred from the DNA. The sample profile shows some 140,000 clones; 75% to 95% of them were found once. The top ten clonotypes cover 10% to 12% of the sample.

Comment on this clone: The clone's antigen remains unknown. No quality values exist for individual bases; no much larger clone is one base distant.

The time point label for this specimen denotes: approximately twelve months on ibrutinib. For TCR beta library preparation, roughly 2 micrograms of genomic DNA were isolated from cryopreserved PBMCs. Longitudinal blood samples from CLL patients on ibrutinib monotherapy underwent high-throughput TCR beta sequencing. The patients took part in an open-label, single-center phase 2 trial of ibrutinib monotherapy. CDR1 and CDR2 are drawn from the germline V gene (reference sequence): LNHDA, SQIVND. The trim is 0 bases for V and 6 bases for J, with a gap of 11 bases between the germline ends. The CDR3 measures 14 amino acids from cysteine to phenylalanine. Only the CDR3 DNA is retained, 42 bases long and in frame from the first base.

The chain is assembled from TRBV19 and TRBJ1-1; no D gene is confidently identified. The sample in question was PBMCs, obtained after 12 months of ibrutinib treatment. This clonotype was sampled from a human donor with chronic lymphocytic leukemia. CDR3 reads: CASSIESTTAEAFF. The DNA sequence is given as TGTGCCAGTAGTATAGAATCGACGACGGCTGAAGCTTTCTTT.